This T cell receptor beta chain was sequenced in a study of molecular identifiers for immune sequencing clone quantification. Whole-study findings and limits: Naive cells had under 1% of molecules in clones above 20 RNA copies, effectors over 99%.

The sample holds a few counts of this clonotype. Its antigen is not identified. Making the bulk TCR libraries relied on previously described methods and listed TCR primers. TCRdb re-called the PCR reads with MiXCR, one entry per CDR3 protein. Of approximately 100,000 distinct CDR3 sequences in the sample, roughly a third were seen once. Sequenced sample: naive CD8+ T cells from blood, with Jurkat cell RNA spiked in. As for subset: FACS-sorted CD8+CD4-CCR7+CD45RA+ naive T cells. This clonotype originated in a human donor in good health. Some libraries in this study had Jurkat cell RNA spiked in.

DNA for the CDR3: TGTGCCAGCAGTCTCCTGCCGGGCAATCAGCCCCAGCATTTT. Its protein product is CASSLLPGNQPQHF. The chain couples TRBV27 to TRBJ1-5; D remains ambiguous. Germline assignment: CDR1 MNHEY and CDR2 SMNVEV (reference sequence). Trimming took 5 bases from V and 2 from J, leaving 10 bases between them. CDR3 length equals 14 residues.